The rows below give T cell receptor beta chains drawn from one sample of a study of regulatory T cells in long-lasting Graves disease. MiXCR, run by TCRdb on the multiplex PCR reads, gives a single entry per CDR3 protein. The sample carries 680,000 or so distinct CDR3 sequences, 15% to 20% recorded once. The data were also submitted as part of a second study, on T cells in Graves' hyperthyroidism and ophthalmopathy.

The sample consisted of peripheral blood mononuclear cells (PBMCs), taken at new diagnosis, from a patient treated with antithyroid drugs. The receptor set was obtained from a woman younger than 45 with Graves disease. Each CDR3 is given with its conserved first and last residue. A D gene is named only where the DNA matches it firmly. Size values are once, few and many counts, or a class for expanded clones, and some rows have none.

d_call	v_call	clone_size	j_call	cdr3_nt	cdr3_aa
.	TRBV5-1	.	TRBJ2-1	TGCGCCAGCGGGAGCGCAAGCTCCTCCTACAATGAGCAGTTCTTC	CASGSASSSYNEQFF
.	TRBV7-2	few	TRBJ2-5	TGTGCCAGCAGCTTCCCAACAGGCCAAGAGACCCAGTACTTC	CASSFPTGQETQYF
.	TRBV11-2	.	TRBJ2-1	TGTGCCAGCAGCTTCTCTAGCGAGGGTGAGCAGTTCTTC	CASSFSSEGEQFF
TRBD2	TRBV11-3	few	TRBJ2-2	TGTGCCAGCAGCTCCTGGGGACTAGCGGGAGAGACCGGGGAGCTGTTTTTT	CASSSWGLAGETGELFF
.	TRBV5-1	many	TRBJ2-1	TGCGCCAGCAGCTTGGTACAGCAGCATGAGCAGTTCTTC	CASSLVQQHEQFF
.	TRBV18	.	TRBJ2-5	TGTGCCAGCTCACCACGGGGCTTTGGAGAGACCCAGTACTTC	CASSPRGFGETQYF
.	TRBV4-2	once	TRBJ1-5	TGTGCCAGCGGCCAAGATCTTGGGGGAGGTCAGCCCCAGCATTTT	CASGQDLGGGQPQHF
TRBD2	TRBV12-3/TRBV12-4	many	TRBJ2-1	TGTGCCAGCAGTCTTCAGACTAGCGGATACAATGAGCAGTTCTTC	CASSLQTSGYNEQFF
.	TRBV19	.	TRBJ2-7	TGTGCCACCCCTCCCCGCGAGCAGTACTTC	CATPPREQYF
TRBD2	TRBV5-5	.	TRBJ2-7	TGTGCCAGCAGCTTCGGACTAGCGGGAGTTTGGGACGAGCAGTACTTC	CASSFGLAGVWDEQYF
TRBD1	TRBV28	many	TRBJ2-2	TGTGCCAGCAGTTCGGGACAGGGAGACACCGGGGAGCTGTTTTTT	CASSSGQGDTGELFF
TRBD2	TRBV7-9	many	TRBJ2-5	TGTGCCAGCAGCTTCATGGGACTAGCGGGAGTAGAGACCCAGTACTTC	CASSFMGLAGVETQYF
.	TRBV29-1	few	TRBJ2-5	TGCAGCGTTGTGAAGGGGGGAGAGACCCAGTACTTC	CSVVKGGETQYF
.	TRBV14	.	TRBJ1-2	TGTGCCAGCAGCCAATATAGGAATTCGTTCGTCGGGAAGCATGGCTACACCTTC	CASSQYRNSFVGKHGYTF
.	TRBV3-1	many	TRBJ2-5	TGTGCCAGCAGCCAAGTTAGGTGGAAGGAGACCCAGTACTTC	CASSQVRWKETQYF
TRBD1	TRBV30	.	TRBJ2-7	TGTGCCTGGAACTACGAAGGGACAGGGGGCCCCTACGAGCAGTACTTC	CAWNYEGTGGPYEQYF
.	TRBV7-9	once	TRBJ2-2	TGTGCCAGCAGTTCAGGGATAACGAACACCGGGGAGCTGTTTTTT	CASSSGITNTGELFF
.	TRBV30	many	TRBJ1-1	TGTGCCTGGAGTGGCGGACAGCACAAGAACACTGAAGCTTTCTTT	CAWSGGQHKNTEAFF
TRBD2	TRBV24-1	.	TRBJ2-1	TGTGCCACCAGTGATTTGAGGACTAGCGGGAGGAATGAGCAGTTCTTC	CATSDLRTSGRNEQFF
.	TRBV27	many	TRBJ2-5	TGTGCCAGCAGTTTAGGTCTGCAGGACCAAGAGACCCAGTACTTC	CASSLGLQDQETQYF
TRBD2	TRBV7-9	many	TRBJ2-7	TGTGCCAGCAGCTTAAAGCCTAGCGGGATCTTTTCCTACGAGCAGTACTTC	CASSLKPSGIFSYEQYF
TRBD2	TRBV7-9	.	TRBJ2-7	TGTGCCAGCAGCTTAATCCCCAGCGGGGCCACCTACGAGCAGTACTTC	CASSLIPSGATYEQYF
.	TRBV2	many	TRBJ1-2	TGTGCCAGCAGTACGACAGCCCTTCTTGCTAGCTACACCTTC	CASSTTALLASYTF
TRBD1	TRBV5-1	few	TRBJ1-4	TGCGCCAGCAGCATACAGGGGGCAACTAATGAAAAACTGTTTTTT	CASSIQGATNEKLFF
.	TRBV28	many	TRBJ2-5	TGTGCCAGCAGTCCGGCCGGGAAGACTCAAGAGACCCAGTACTTC	CASSPAGKTQETQYF
.	TRBV4-1	many	TRBJ1-1	TGCGCCAGCAGCCAACGGGTCCCTGGGGCTGAAGCTTTCTTT	CASSQRVPGAEAFF
TRBD1	TRBV18	few	TRBJ2-3	TGTGCCAGCTCACCACCGTCAGGGGGCGATACGCAGTATTTT	CASSPPSGGDTQYF
TRBD1	TRBV3-1	many	TRBJ1-6	TGTGCCAGCAGCCAAGGACAGGGTAATTCACCCCTCCACTTT	CASSQGQGNSPLHF
TRBD2	TRBV12-5	few	TRBJ2-1	TGTGCTAGTGGTTTGGTACTGTGGGGGAGGGAGGTAAATGAGCAGTTCTTC	CASGLVLWGREVNEQFF
.	TRBV20-1	many	TRBJ1-1	TGCAGTGCTAGAGGCAGGGGCCTTAACACTGAAGCTTTCTTT	CSARGRGLNTEAFF
.	TRBV7-2	many	TRBJ1-5	TGTGCCAGCAGCTTAGCTTGGTCAGGTAATCAGCCCCAGCATTTT	CASSLAWSGNQPQHF
.	TRBV20-1	many	TRBJ2-7	TGCAGTGCTAGAGTCACCGGACAGGACTACTACGAGCAGTACTTC	CSARVTGQDYYEQYF
.	TRBV9	.	TRBJ2-1	TGTGCCAGCAGCTCGCACCGGGACTCAGACAATGAGCAGTTCTTC	CASSSHRDSDNEQFF
TRBD1	TRBV2	.	TRBJ2-7	TGTGCCAGCAGTCTTGGGACAGGCGATTACTCCTACGAGCAGTACTTC	CASSLGTGDYSYEQYF
TRBD2	TRBV7-2	.	TRBJ2-5	TGTGCCAGCAGCTTAGAGGCCGGGTTAGCGGGAGTGGAGGAGACCCAGTACTTC	CASSLEAGLAGVEETQYF
.	TRBV29-1	once	TRBJ2-7	TGCAGCCTTGATCGCGACAGCGAGCAGTACTTC	CSLDRDSEQYF
TRBD2	TRBV27	many	TRBJ2-3	TGTGCCAGCAGTCCTTATATTGCTAGCGGGATGAATACGCAGTATTTT	CASSPYIASGMNTQYF
TRBD1	TRBV19	.	TRBJ2-2	TGTGCCAGTAGCCTAGACAGGGGTCGAAACACCGGGGAGCTGTTTTTT	CASSLDRGRNTGELFF
.	TRBV29-1	many	TRBJ2-3	TGCAGCGTTGTGTTAGGGAGGACGCAGTATTTT	CSVVLGRTQYF
.	TRBV5-8	few	TRBJ2-1	TGTGCCAGCAGGCGGCCCAGGGTCGGGGACAATGAGCAGTTCTTC	CASRRPRVGDNEQFF
TRBD2	TRBV20-1	few	TRBJ2-1	TGCAGTGCTAGTCCCCTAGCGGGAGGCACCTACAATGAGCAGTTCTTC	CSASPLAGGTYNEQFF
TRBD1	TRBV5-1	many	TRBJ1-3	TGCGCCAGCAGCTTAGAAGGACAGGGACGCACTGGAAACACCATATATTTT	CASSLEGQGRTGNTIYF
TRBD1	TRBV10-3	many	TRBJ1-1	TGTGCCATCAGTGAGTCGAAAGGACAGGGGAACACTGAAGCTTTCTTT	CAISESKGQGNTEAFF
TRBD1	TRBV18	few	TRBJ2-7	TGTGCCAGCTCACCATCCCGGGACAGCTACGAGCAGTACTTC	CASSPSRDSYEQYF
.	TRBV10-3	few	TRBJ2-3	TGTGCCATCAGTGAGTCATCCCGGACAGATACGCAGTATTTT	CAISESSRTDTQYF
TRBD2	TRBV6-2/TRBV6-3	.	TRBJ2-1	TGTGCCAGCAGTTACACAGGGCTAGCGGGAGCGCGGAATGAGCAGTTCTTC	CASSYTGLAGARNEQFF
.	TRBV10-3	few	TRBJ2-5	TGTGCCATCAGCCCAACAGGGATGGAGACCCAGTACTTC	CAISPTGMETQYF